The 2 T cell receptor beta chains in this list originate from one sample, sequenced in a study of cytomegalovirus exposure and HLA in healthy donors. The data were produced by immunoSEQ multiplex PCR, yet TCRdb's version contains in-frame clones alone and is incomplete. The table includes 100,000 to 150,000 clones, approximately 91% detected once. Input material: PBMCs. The receptors were sampled from a woman aged 18-29 years in good health and CMV-seronegative.

The V gene is TRBV11-3, the J gene TRBJ2-1; D is uncertain. V was cut by 1 base and J by 3 bases, with 4 bases left in between. CDR3 size: 13 residues. Germline CDR1 and CDR2: SGHNT and YENEEA. The CDR3 loop is CASSLGDYNEQFF. As DNA, the CDR3 is TGTGCCAGCAGCTTAGGAGACTACAATGAGCAGTTCTTC. Using reference TRBV11-3 and TRBJ2-1 for the parts outside the CDR3, the full variable domain is EAGVVQSPRYKIIEKKQPVAFWCNPISGHNTLYWYLQNLGQGPELLIRYENEEAVDDSQLPKDRFSAERLKGVDSTLKIQPAELGDSAVYLCASSLGDYNEQFFGPGTRLTVL.

On this clone itself: The same CDR3 also results from other DNA sequences found in this sample. The chain uses TRBV29-1 and TRBJ1-1; D remains ambiguous. V was clipped by 1 base and J by 0 bases, with 6 bases between them. Germline assignment: CDR1 SQVTM and CDR2 ANQGSEA. The CDR3 loop spans 13 amino acids. Here the CDR3 DNA reads TGCAGCGTTGAAGGCAGGATGAACACTGAAGCTTTCTTT. Its translation: CSVEGRMNTEAFF.